Listed below are T cell receptor beta chains from one sample, sequenced in a study of blood T cell repertoires in COVID-19. Assay: immunoSEQ multiplex PCR; the TCRdb copy retains only in-frame clones and omits some. The sample includes roughly 250,000 clones, around 85% of them seen just once. Sequencing input: peripheral blood. These receptors were taken from a woman of 80 years or more with acute or convalescent COVID-19. Both conserved end residues are part of each CDR3. The D gene is left open where the match is weak. The size of a clone is reported for some rows only, either as once, few or many, or as a class for expanded clones.

TRBJ2-3 TRBV6-4 NA TRBD2 TGTGCCAGCAGTGCGGGACTAGCGGACTCAGATACGCAGTATTTT CASSAGLADSDTQYF
TRBJ2-2 TRBV5-5 NA NA TGTGCCAGCAGCTCAGACACCGGGGAGCTGTTTTTT CASSSDTGELFF
TRBJ2-1 TRBV28 NA TRBD2 TGTGCCAGCAGTCCCCTCCCCCCAGCGGGGGCTTACAATGAGCAGTTCTTC CASSPLPPAGAYNEQFF
TRBJ2-3 TRBV7-9 few TRBD2 TGTGCCAGCAGCTTAAAGCGAAGCGGGGGGATGGCAGATACGCAGTATTTT CASSLKRSGGMADTQYF
TRBJ2-1 TRBV10-3 NA NA TGTGCCATCAGTGAGCCCTCGTCCCCTGAGCAGTTCTTC CAISEPSSPEQFF
TRBJ1-1 TRBV7-2 NA NA TGTGCCAGCAGCTTAGGTTGGACATGGGCTCCGAACACTGAAGCTTTCTTT CASSLGWTWAPNTEAFF
TRBJ2-7 TRBV7-2 NA TRBD1 TGTGCCAGCAGCTCACAGGGGGCGACCTACGAGCAGTACTTC CASSSQGATYEQYF
TRBJ1-1 TRBV5-1 NA NA TGCGCCAGCAGCTTGAGGGGGGGTACTGAAGCTTTCTTT CASSLRGGTEAFF
TRBJ1-6 TRBV7-9 NA TRBD1 TGTGCCAGCAGCCCACAGGGGGCTCAGAATTCACCCCTCCACTTT CASSPQGAQNSPLHF
TRBJ1-1 TRBV2 once TRBD1 TGTGCCAGCAGTGAAGGGCCGGGACAGGGGGAAGCTTTCTTT CASSEGPGQGEAFF
TRBJ1-5 TRBV5-8 NA NA TGTGCCAGCAGCCGTAGTGAGGGAGTCAGCAATCAGCCCCAGCATTTT CASSRSEGVSNQPQHF
TRBJ1-4 TRBV2 NA NA TGTGCCAGCAGTAGAGAAGCAACTAATGAAAAACTGTTTTTT CASSREATNEKLFF
TRBJ2-7 TRBV28 NA NA TGTGCCAGCAGTTTGTCGGGGTACCGAGGGGAGCAGTACTTC CASSLSGYRGEQYF
TRBJ2-2 TRBV5-1 NA NA TGCGCCAGCAGCCTGAACACCGGGGAGCTGTTTTTT CASSLNTGELFF
TRBJ2-7 TRBV19 NA TRBD1 TGTGCCAGTAGTACCCGGGACAGGGCCTACGAGCAGTACTTC CASSTRDRAYEQYF
TRBJ1-4 TRBV28 few TRBD1 TGTGCCAGCAGCCCACCAGGGGGCGGCGTGTTTTTT CASSPPGGGVFF
TRBJ2-7 TRBV19 NA NA TGTGCCAGTAATGGAGGGCCCCGCTACGAGCAGTACTTC CASNGGPRYEQYF
TRBJ2-3 TRBV7-9 NA TRBD2 TGTGCCAGCAGCTTAGTACTAGCGGAGAATACAGATACGCAGTATTTT CASSLVLAENTDTQYF
TRBJ1-2 TRBV19 NA NA TGTGCCAGTAGCGACTATGGCTACACCTTC CASSDYGYTF
TRBJ2-7 TRBV19 NA NA TGTGCCAGTAGTACGTCCGGAGGGCCGGCTCAAAACTACGAGCAGTACTTC CASSTSGGPAQNYEQYF
TRBJ1-1 TRBV18 NA NA TGTGCCAGCTCACAATCAGCGACAGGTAACACTGAAGCTTTCTTT CASSQSATGNTEAFF
TRBJ2-2 TRBV19 NA NA TGTGCCAGTAGTATAGCCCGCACCGGGGAGCTGTTTTTT CASSIARTGELFF
TRBJ1-5 TRBV6-5 NA NA TGTGCCAGCAGTCCCGGGCCCAGGGATCAGCCCCAGCATTTT CASSPGPRDQPQHF
TRBJ1-2 TRBV15 NA TRBD1 TGTGCCACCAGCAGAGCCGGGACAGGGGCTAACTATGGCTACACCTTC CATSRAGTGANYGYTF